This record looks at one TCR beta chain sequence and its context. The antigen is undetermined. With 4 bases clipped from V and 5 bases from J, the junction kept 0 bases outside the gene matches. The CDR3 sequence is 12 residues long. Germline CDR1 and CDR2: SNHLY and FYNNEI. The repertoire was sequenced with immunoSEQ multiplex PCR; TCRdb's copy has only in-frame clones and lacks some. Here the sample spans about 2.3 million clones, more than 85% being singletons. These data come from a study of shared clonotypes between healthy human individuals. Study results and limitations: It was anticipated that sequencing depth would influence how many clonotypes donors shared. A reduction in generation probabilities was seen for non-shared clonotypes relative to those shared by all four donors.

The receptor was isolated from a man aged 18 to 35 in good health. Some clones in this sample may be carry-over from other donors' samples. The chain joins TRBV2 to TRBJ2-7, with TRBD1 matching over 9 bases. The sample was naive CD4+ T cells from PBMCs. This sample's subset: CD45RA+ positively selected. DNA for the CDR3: TGTGCCAGCAGTGGGGACAGGGACGAGCAGTACTTC. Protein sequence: CASSGDRDEQYF.